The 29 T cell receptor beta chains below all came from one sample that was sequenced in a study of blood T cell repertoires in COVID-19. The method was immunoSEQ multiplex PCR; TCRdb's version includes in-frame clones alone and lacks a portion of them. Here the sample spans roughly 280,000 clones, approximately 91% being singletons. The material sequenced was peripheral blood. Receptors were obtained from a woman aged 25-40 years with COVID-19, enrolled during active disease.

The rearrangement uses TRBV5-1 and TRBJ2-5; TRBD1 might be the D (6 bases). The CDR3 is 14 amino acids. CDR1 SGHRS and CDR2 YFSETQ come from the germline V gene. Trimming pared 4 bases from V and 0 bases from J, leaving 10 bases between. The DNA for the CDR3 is TGCGCCAGCAGCGCGGACAGCGACCAAGAGACCCAGTACTTC. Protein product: CASSADSDQETQYF.

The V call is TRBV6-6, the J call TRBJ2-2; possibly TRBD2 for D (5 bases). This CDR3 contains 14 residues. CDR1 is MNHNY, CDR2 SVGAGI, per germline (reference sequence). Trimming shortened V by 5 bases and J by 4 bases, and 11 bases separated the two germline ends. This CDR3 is CASSTRRATGELFF. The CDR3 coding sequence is TGTGCCAGCAGTACGCGGCGGGCCACCGGGGAGCTGTTTTTT.

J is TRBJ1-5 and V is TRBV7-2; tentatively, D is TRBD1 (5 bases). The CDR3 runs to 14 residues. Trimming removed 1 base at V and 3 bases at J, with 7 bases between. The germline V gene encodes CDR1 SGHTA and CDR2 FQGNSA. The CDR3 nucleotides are TGTGCCAGCAGCTTAGGCAGGGACAATCAGCCCCAGCATTTT. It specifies CASSLGRDNQPQHF. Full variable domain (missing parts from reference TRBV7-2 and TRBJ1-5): GAGVSQSPSNKVTEKGKDVELRCDPISGHTALYWYRQSLGQGLEFLIYFQGNSAPDKSGLPSDRFSAERTGGSVSTLTIQRTQQEDSAVYLCASSLGRDNQPQHFGDGTRLSIL.

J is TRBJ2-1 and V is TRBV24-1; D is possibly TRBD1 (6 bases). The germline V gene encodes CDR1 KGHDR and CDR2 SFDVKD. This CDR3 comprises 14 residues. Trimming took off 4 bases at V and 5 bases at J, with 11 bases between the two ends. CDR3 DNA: TGTGCCACCAGTGACCCGACAGGTAACAATGAGCAGTTCTTC. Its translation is CATSDPTGNNEQFF.

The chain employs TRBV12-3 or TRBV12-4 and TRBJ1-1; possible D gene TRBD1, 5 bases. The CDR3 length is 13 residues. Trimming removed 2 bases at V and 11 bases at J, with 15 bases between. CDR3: CASSLLQGLFAFF. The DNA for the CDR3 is TGTGCCAGCAGTTTATTGCAGGGACTATTTGCTTTCTTT.

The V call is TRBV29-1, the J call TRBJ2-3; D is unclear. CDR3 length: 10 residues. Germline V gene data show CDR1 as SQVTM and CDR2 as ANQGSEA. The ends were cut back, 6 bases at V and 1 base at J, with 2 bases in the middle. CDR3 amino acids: CSVGTDTQYF. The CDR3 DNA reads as TGCAGCGTCGGCACAGATACGCAGTATTTT.

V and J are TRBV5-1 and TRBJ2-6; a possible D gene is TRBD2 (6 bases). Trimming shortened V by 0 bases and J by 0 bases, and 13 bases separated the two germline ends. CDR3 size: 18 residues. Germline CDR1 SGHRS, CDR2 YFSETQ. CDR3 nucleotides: TGCGCCAGCAGCTTGGCCCTAGCGTTCCGCTCTGGGGCCAACGTCCTGACTTTC. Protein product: CASSLALAFRSGANVLTF.

CDR3 protein: CASRRERTAGNTIYF. The CDR3 bases are TGTGCCAGCAGACGAGAACGGACAGCCGGAAACACCATATATTTT. V is TRBV28 and J is TRBJ1-3, with D maybe TRBD1 (6 bases). The ends were cut back, 6 bases at V and 4 bases at J, with 16 bases in the middle. This CDR3 contains 15 residues. The germline gives CDR1 MDHEN, CDR2 SYDVKM. Full variable domain (outside the CDR3, taken from reference TRBV28 and TRBJ1-3): DVKVTQSSRYLVKRTGEKVFLECVQDMDHENMFWYRQDPGLGLRLIYFSYDVKMKEKGDIPEGYSVSREKKERFSLILESASTNQTSMYLCASRRERTAGNTIYFGEGSWLTVV.

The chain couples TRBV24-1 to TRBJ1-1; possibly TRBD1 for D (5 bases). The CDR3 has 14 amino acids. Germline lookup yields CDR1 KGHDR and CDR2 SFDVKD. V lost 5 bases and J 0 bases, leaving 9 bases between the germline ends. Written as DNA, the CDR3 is TGTGCCACCAGTGCCCCAGGGTTGAACACTGAAGCTTTCTTT. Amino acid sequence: CATSAPGLNTEAFF.

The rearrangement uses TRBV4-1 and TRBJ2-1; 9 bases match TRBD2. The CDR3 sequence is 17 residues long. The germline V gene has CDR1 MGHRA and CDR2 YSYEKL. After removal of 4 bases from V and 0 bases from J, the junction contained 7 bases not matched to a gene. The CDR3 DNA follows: TGCGCCAGCAGCCCTTTAGCGGGAGCGATCTCCTACAATGAGCAGTTCTTC. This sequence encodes CASSPLAGAISYNEQFF.

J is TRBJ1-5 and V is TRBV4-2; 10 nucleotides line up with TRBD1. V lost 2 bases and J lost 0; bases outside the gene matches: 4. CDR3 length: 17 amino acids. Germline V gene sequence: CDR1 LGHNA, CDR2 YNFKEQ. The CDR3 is CASSQLGTGDSNQPQHF. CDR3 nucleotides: TGTGCCAGCAGCCAACTTGGGACAGGGGATAGCAATCAGCCCCAGCATTTT.

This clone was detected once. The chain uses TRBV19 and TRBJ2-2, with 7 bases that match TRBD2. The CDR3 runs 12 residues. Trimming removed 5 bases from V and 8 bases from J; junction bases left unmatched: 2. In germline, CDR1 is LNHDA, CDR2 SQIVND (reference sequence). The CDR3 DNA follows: TGTGCCAGTAGTGTCGGGAGGGGGGAGCTGTTTTTT. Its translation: CASSVGRGELFF.

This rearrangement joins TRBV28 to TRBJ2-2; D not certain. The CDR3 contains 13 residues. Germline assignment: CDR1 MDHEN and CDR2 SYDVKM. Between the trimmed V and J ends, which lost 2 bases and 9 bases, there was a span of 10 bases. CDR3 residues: CASSLAVGRELFF. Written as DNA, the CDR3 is TGTGCCAGCAGTTTAGCGGTCGGTAGGGAGCTGTTTTTT.

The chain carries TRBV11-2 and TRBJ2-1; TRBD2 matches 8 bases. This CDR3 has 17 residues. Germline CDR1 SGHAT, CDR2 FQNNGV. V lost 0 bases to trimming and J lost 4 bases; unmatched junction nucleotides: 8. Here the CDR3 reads CASSLDSGTLVYNEQFF. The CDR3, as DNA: TGTGCCAGCAGCTTAGATAGCGGGACACTAGTTTACAATGAGCAGTTCTTC. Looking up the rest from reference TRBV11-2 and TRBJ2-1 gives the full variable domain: EAGVAQSPRYKIIEKRQSVAFWCNPISGHATLYWYQQILGQGPKLLIQFQNNGVVDDSQLPKDRFSAERLKGVDSTLKIQPAKLEDSAVYLCASSLDSGTLVYNEQFFGPGTRLTVL.

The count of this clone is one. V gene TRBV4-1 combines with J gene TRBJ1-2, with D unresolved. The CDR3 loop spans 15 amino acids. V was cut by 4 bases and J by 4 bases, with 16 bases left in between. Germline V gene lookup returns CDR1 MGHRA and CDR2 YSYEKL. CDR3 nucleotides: TGCGCCAGCAGCCTATCCGAGGGCGCCAGCTATGGCTACACCTTC. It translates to CASSLSEGASYGYTF.

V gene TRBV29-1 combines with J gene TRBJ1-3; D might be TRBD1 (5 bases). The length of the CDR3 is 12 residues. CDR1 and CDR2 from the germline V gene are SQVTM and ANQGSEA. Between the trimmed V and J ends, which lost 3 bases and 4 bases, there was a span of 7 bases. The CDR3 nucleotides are TGCAGCGTTGAGGGGCGAGGAAACACCATATATTTT. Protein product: CSVEGRGNTIYF.

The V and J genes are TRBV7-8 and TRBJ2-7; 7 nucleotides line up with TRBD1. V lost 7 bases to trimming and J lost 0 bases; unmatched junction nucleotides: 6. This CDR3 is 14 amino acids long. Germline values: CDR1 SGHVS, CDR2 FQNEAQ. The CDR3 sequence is CASNLGQSSYEQYF. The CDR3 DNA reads TGTGCCAGCAACCTGGGACAGAGCTCCTACGAGCAGTACTTC.

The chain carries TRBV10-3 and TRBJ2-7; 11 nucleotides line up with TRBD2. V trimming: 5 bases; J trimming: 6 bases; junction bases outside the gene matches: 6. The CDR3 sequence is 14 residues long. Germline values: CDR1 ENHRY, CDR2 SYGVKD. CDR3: CAISPTSGSSEQYF. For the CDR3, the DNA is TGTGCCATCAGTCCCACTAGCGGGAGTTCCGAGCAGTACTTC.

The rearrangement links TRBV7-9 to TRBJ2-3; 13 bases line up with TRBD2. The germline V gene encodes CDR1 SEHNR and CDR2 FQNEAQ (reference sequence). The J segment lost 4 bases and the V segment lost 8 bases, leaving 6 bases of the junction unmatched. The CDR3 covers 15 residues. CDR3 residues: CASFKLAGGPDTQYF. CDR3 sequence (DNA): TGTGCCAGCTTCAAACTAGCGGGAGGGCCAGATACGCAGTATTTT.

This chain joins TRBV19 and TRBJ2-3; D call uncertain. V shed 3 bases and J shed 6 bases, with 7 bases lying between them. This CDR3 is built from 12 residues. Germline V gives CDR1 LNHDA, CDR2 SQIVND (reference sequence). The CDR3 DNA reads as TGTGCCAGTAGTATTAGTGCGGATACGCAGTATTTT. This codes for CASSISADTQYF.

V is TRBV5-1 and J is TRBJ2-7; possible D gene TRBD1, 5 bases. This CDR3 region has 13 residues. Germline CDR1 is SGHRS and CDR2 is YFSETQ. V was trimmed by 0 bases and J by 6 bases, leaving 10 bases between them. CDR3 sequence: CASSLEQETEQYF. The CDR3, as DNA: TGCGCCAGCAGCTTGGAACAGGAGACCGAGCAGTACTTC.

This CDR3 reads CASSPRVTPNEKLFF. In nucleotides, the CDR3 is TGTGCCAGCAGCCCCAGGGTCACACCTAATGAAAAACTGTTTTTT. The rearrangement links TRBV14 to TRBJ1-4, with D possibly matching TRBD1 (5 bases). This CDR3 is 15 amino acids long. Trimming pared 4 bases from V and 3 bases from J, leaving 12 bases between. The germline V gene encodes CDR1 SGHDN and CDR2 FVKESK.

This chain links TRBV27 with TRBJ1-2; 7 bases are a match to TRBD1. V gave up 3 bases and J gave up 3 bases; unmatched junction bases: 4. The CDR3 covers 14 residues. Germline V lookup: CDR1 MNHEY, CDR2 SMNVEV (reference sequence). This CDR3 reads CASSLTGSHYGYTF. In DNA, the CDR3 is TGTGCCAGCAGTTTGACAGGGTCCCACTATGGCTACACCTTC.

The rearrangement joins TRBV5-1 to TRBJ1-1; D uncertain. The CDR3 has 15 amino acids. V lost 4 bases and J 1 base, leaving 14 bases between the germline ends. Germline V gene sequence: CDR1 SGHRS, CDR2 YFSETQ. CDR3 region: CASSPFPVSNTEAFF. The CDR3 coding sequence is TGCGCCAGCAGCCCCTTTCCCGTTTCGAACACTGAAGCTTTCTTT.

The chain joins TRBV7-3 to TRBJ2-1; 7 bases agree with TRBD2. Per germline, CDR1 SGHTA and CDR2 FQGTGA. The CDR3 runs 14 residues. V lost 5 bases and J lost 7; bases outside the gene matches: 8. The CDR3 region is CASSQEGGENEQFF. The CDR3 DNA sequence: TGTGCCAGCAGCCAGGAGGGAGGGGAGAATGAGCAGTTCTTC.

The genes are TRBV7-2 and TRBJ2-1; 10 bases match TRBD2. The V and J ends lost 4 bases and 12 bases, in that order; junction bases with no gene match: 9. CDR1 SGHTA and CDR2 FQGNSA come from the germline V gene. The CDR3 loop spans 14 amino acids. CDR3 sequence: CASSSAAGGSGQFF. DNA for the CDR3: TGTGCCAGCAGCTCGGCAGCGGGAGGGAGCGGGCAGTTCTTC. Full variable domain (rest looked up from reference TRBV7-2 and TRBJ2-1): GAGVSQSPSNKVTEKGKDVELRCDPISGHTALYWYRQSLGQGLEFLIYFQGNSAPDKSGLPSDRFSAERTGGSVSTLTIQRTQQEDSAVYLCASSSAAGGSGQFFGPGTRLTVL.

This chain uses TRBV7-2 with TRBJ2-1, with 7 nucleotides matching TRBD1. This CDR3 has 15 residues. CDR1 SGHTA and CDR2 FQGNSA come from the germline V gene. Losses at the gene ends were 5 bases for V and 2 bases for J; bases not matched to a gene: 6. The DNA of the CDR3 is TGTGCCAGCAGCCGTAGACAGGGCCCCTACAATGAGCAGTTCTTC. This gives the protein CASSRRQGPYNEQFF. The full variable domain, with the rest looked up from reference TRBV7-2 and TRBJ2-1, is GAGVSQSPSNKVTEKGKDVELRCDPISGHTALYWYRQSLGQGLEFLIYFQGNSAPDKSGLPSDRFSAERTGGSVSTLTIQRTQQEDSAVYLCASSRRQGPYNEQFFGPGTRLTVL.

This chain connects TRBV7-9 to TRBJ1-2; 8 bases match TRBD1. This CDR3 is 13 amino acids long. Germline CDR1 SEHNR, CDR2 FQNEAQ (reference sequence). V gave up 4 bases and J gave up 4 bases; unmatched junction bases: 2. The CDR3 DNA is TGTGCCAGCAGCTCGGACAGGGTCTATGGCTACACCTTC. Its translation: CASSSDRVYGYTF.

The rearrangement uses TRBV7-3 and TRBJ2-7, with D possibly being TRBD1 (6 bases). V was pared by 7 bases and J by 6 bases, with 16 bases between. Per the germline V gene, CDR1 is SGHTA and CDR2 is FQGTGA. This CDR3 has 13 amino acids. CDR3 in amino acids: CASNPSTGREQYF. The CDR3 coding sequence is TGTGCCAGCAACCCGAGTACAGGGCGCGAGCAGTACTTC. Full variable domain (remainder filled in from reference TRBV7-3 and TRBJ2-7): GAGVSQTPSNKVTEKGKYVELRCDPISGHTALYWYRQSLGQGPEFLIYFQGTGAADDSGLPNDRFFAVRPEGSVSTLKIQRTERGDSAVYLCASNPSTGREQYFGPGTRLTVT.